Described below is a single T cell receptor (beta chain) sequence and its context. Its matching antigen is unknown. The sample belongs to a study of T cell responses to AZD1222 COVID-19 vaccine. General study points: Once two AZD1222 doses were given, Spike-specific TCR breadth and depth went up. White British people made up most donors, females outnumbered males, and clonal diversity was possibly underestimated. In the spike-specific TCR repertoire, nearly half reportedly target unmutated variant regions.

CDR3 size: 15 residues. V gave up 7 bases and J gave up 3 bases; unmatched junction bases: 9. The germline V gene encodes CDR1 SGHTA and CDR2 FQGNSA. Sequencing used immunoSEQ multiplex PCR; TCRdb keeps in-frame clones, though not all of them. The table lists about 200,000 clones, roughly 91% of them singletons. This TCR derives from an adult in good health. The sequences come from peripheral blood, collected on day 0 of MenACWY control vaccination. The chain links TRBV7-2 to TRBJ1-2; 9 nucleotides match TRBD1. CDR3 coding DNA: TGTGCCAGCAACGCCGGGACAGGGTTAGACTATGGCTACACCTTC. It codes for CASNAGTGLDYGYTF.